The next 3 T cell receptor beta chains were all read from a single sample in a study of T cell repertoires in cytomegalovirus infection. MiXCR was run by TCRdb on the reads, yielding one entry per CDR3 protein. The table lists over 90,000 distinct CDR3 sequences, more than 15% of them singletons. The sequencing input was PBMCs. These receptors were collected from a human donor in good health (CMV status not recorded). Some clones in this sample may be carry-over from other donors' samples.

This clonotype was found many times. J is TRBJ2-4 and V is TRBV12-3 or TRBV12-4; possibly TRBD1 for D (5 bases). The CDR3 length is 14 residues. V was pared by 0 bases and J by 8 bases, with 11 bases between. CDR3 bases: TGTGCCAGCAGTTTAGCGCTGTTAGGGGACATTCAGTACTTC. Its translation: CASSLALLGDIQYF.

J is TRBJ2-2 and V is TRBV5-5; D is unclear. V was cut by 1 base and J by 3 bases, with 4 bases left in between. The CDR3 spans 13 residues. Germline V gives CDR1 SGHKS, CDR2 YYEKEE (reference sequence). The CDR3 sequence: CASSLIDTGELFF. CDR3 bases: TGTGCCAGCAGCTTGATAGACACCGGGGAGCTGTTTTTT.

A note on this clonotype: It may be a read error: a sequence one base away is much more abundant. It is likely a read error, because the conserved phenylalanine at the end of the CDR3 is missing. This sequence joins TRBV7-2 and TRBJ2-7; TRBD2 is a possible D gene (5 bases). Germline-derived CDR1 and CDR2 are SGHTA and FQGNSA. Trimming pared 1 base from V and 2 bases from J, leaving 6 bases between. This CDR3 has 13 amino acids. CDR3 region: CASSLELAYEQYY. The CDR3 region has the DNA TGTGCCAGCAGCTTAGAACTAGCCTACGAGCAGTACTAC.